A selection of T cell receptor beta chains follows, all from one sample in a study of CD8+ T cells in alopecia areata. Sequenced by immunoSEQ multiplex PCR; TCRdb stores in-frame clones only, minus some. The sample comprises under 150,000 clones, around 56% of which are singletons, and 0.45% to 0.5% rests with the top ten. Sample: CD4+ T cells sorted from blood, taken at week 4, from a patient treated with tofacitinib. These receptors were collected from a human donor with alopecia areata. CDR3s leave out the opening cysteine and the closing phenylalanine or tryptophan.

TRBJ2-1 | TRBV23-1 | ASGINEQF
TRBJ2-1 | TRBV7-9 | ASLRSQGEQF
TRBJ1-2 | TRBV29-1 | SVLEGRGDYGYT
TRBJ2-5 | TRBV25-1 | ASSDLETQY
TRBJ2-7 | TRBV15 | ATSRAAGGIPYEQY
TRBJ2-5 | TRBV29-1 | SVEAGGPGETQY
TRBJ2-2 | TRBV7-6 | ASSSPLGGGTGELF
TRBJ2-1 | TRBV7-9 | ASSPWTRGDEQF
TRBJ1-2 | TRBV7-9 | ASSPDREFGYT
TRBJ2-1 | TRBV29-1 | SVLGPRSYNEQF
TRBJ2-7 | TRBV29-1 | SATELADSRTTEQY
TRBJ1-1 | TRBV11-1 | ASSPGSIRREAF
TRBJ1-1 | TRBV5-1 | ASTLPAMNTEAF
TRBJ1-1 | TRBV7-9 | ASSLGPGQPAF
TRBJ2-7 | TRBV6-6 | ASRNRGLAGDEQY
TRBJ2-1 | TRBV5-1 | ASRGSRDRSYNEQF
TRBJ2-1 | TRBV7-9 | ASSFSKQAVEVNEQF
TRBJ1-6 | TRBV11-2 | ASSLDRGSPLH
TRBJ2-2 | TRBV2 | ASEGAWTGELF
TRBJ1-2 | TRBV30 | AWGRSYGYT
TRBJ1-1 | TRBV15 | ATSSPGQGLGTEAF
TRBJ1-1 | TRBV18 | ASSPPNEAEAF
TRBJ1-3 | TRBV29-1 | SFVDSSGNTIY
TRBJ2-2 | TRBV13 | ASSFLQSSVSGELF